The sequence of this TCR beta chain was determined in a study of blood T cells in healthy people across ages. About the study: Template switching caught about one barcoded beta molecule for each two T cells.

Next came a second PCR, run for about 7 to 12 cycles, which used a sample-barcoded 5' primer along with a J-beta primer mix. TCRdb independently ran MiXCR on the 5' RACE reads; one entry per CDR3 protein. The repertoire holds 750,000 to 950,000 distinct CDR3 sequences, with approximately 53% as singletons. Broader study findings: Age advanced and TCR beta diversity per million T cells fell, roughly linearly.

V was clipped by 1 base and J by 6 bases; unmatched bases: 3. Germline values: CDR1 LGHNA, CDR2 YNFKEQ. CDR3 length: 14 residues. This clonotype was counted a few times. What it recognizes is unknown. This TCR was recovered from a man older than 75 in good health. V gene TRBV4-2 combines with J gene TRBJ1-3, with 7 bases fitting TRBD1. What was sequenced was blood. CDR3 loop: CASSQGDSTNTIYF. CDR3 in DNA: TGTGCCAGCAGCCAAGGGGACAGCACAAACACCATATATTTT.